The 23 T cell receptor beta chains listed next were all sequenced from one sample in a study of blood T cell repertoires in COVID-19. Here immunoSEQ multiplex PCR was the method, and the copy in TCRdb shows in-frame clones only, minus some. This table holds 200,000 to 300,000 clones, around nine tenths found once. The source material was peripheral blood. These receptors were collected from a woman aged 55-69 years with COVID-19, enrolled during active disease.

A single count supports this clone. The genes are TRBV6-1 and TRBJ2-5, with D possibly being TRBD2 (6 bases). In germline, CDR1 is MNHNS, CDR2 SASEGT. V gave up 3 bases and J gave up 5 bases, with 13 bases separating them. CDR3 length: 14 residues. DNA for the CDR3: TGTGCCAGCAGTGACCCCGGGAGTCGTGAGACCCAGTACTTC. Amino acids: CASSDPGSRETQYF.

The chain carries TRBV7-8 and TRBJ1-5; TRBD1 agrees at 11 bases. Losses at the gene ends were 3 bases for V and 6 bases for J; bases not matched to a gene: 4. This CDR3 spans 15 amino acids. Germline CDR1 SGHVS, CDR2 FQNEAQ. CDR3 residues: CASSFGQGAVQPQHF. In DNA, the CDR3 is TGTGCCAGCAGCTTTGGACAGGGGGCGGTTCAGCCCCAGCATTTT.

The V and J genes are TRBV11-2 and TRBJ1-1; unclear D gene. Trimming cost V 3 bases and J 4 bases, with 12 bases left between them. The CDR3 sequence is 14 residues long. Germline V CDR1 and CDR2: SGHAT, FQNNGV. The CDR3 here is CASSFPGRGTEAFF. Written as DNA, the CDR3 is TGTGCCAGCAGCTTCCCCGGGCGGGGCACTGAAGCTTTCTTT.

This chain joins TRBV12-3 or TRBV12-4 and TRBJ2-2; D remains ambiguous. Trimming pared 3 bases from V and 6 bases from J, leaving 8 bases between. This CDR3 region has 13 residues. The CDR3 loop reads CASSFDRAGELFF. The CDR3, as DNA: TGTGCCAGCAGTTTTGACCGGGCCGGGGAGCTGTTTTTT.

V gene TRBV28 combines with J gene TRBJ2-5; 9 bases are a match to TRBD1. The CDR3 is made up of 15 amino acids. The V gene end was trimmed by 3 bases and the J gene end by 5 bases; junction bases not matched to a gene: 7. CDR1 and CDR2 (germline): MDHEN, SYDVKM. CDR3 sequence: CASSFRQGVLETQYF. DNA for the CDR3: TGTGCCAGCAGTTTTCGACAGGGGGTCTTGGAGACCCAGTACTTC.

The chain employs TRBV19 and TRBJ2-3, with 7 bases lining up with TRBD2. The V gene end was trimmed by 3 bases and the J gene end by 1 base; junction bases not matched to a gene: 13. CDR3 length: 18 residues. Germline CDR1 is LNHDA and CDR2 is SQIVND (reference sequence). The DNA of the CDR3 is TGTGCCAGTAGTATGACAGTAGGCGCTAGCGGACGCACAGATACGCAGTATTTT. Its protein is CASSMTVGASGRTDTQYF.

The rearrangement links TRBV5-4 to TRBJ1-2, with D possibly being TRBD1 (5 bases). Trimming removed 5 bases from V and 7 bases from J, with 18 bases in between. The CDR3 has 14 amino acids. Germline CDR1 reads SGHNT; CDR2 reads YYREEE (reference sequence). The CDR3 coding sequence is TGTGCCAGCAGAGCCGGGACTTCTTTGTTTGGCTACACCTTC. Translated: CASRAGTSLFGYTF.

This clone was found once. This chain uses TRBV3-1 (or the pseudogene TRBV3-2) with TRBJ2-4, with D unclear. The length of the CDR3 is 14 residues. From germline, CDR1 is LGHDT and CDR2 YNNKEL (reference sequence). V lost 0 bases and J 0 bases, leaving 3 bases between the germline ends. In DNA form, the CDR3 reads TGTGCCAGCAGCCAAGACCTAGCCAAAAACATTCAGTACTTC. This gives the protein CASSQDLAKNIQYF.

This clone was seen a handful of times. The chain employs TRBV6-2 or TRBV6-3 and TRBJ2-1, with 11 bases identical to TRBD2. In germline, CDR1 is MNHEY, CDR2 SVGEGT. After removal of 5 bases from V and 15 bases from J, the junction contained 6 bases not matched to a gene. The CDR3 length is 12 residues. The CDR3 nucleotides read TGTGCCAGCAGTGGGGCCGGGACTAGCGGGTTCTTC. It yields the protein CASSGAGTSGFF.

This clone was detected only a few times. The V and J genes are TRBV11-2 and TRBJ2-5; D possibly corresponds to TRBD2 (7 bases). Germline V CDR1 and CDR2: SGHAT, FQNNGV. V gave up 4 bases and J gave up 4 bases, with 19 bases separating them. The CDR3 covers 16 residues. CDR3 DNA sequence: TGTGCCAGCAGCTCCGCGGGGAGGGGGGTCTTAGAGACCCAGTACTTC. Encoded protein: CASSSAGRGVLETQYF.

CDR3 coding DNA: TGCGCCAGCAGCCGGACAGAAATACAAGAGACCCAGTACTTC. Its translation is CASSRTEIQETQYF. The rearrangement uses TRBV23-1 and TRBJ2-5, with D possibly matching TRBD1 (6 bases). TRBV23-1 is filed as an ORF, its function uncertain. This CDR3 contains 14 residues. V was cut by 6 bases and J by 2 bases, with 13 bases left in between.

This clone was picked up a small number of times. The chain employs TRBV7-9 and TRBJ1-2, with 7 bases that match TRBD1. CDR3 size: 14 residues. With V trimmed by 5 bases and J by 8 bases, 11 bases remained unmatched. Germline CDR1 SEHNR, CDR2 FQNEAQ (reference sequence). The CDR3 region is CASSQNRDSVGYTF. The DNA of the CDR3 is TGTGCCAGCAGCCAAAACCGGGACAGCGTGGGCTACACCTTC. Full variable domain (remainder filled in from reference TRBV7-9 and TRBJ1-2): DTGVSQNPRHKITKRGQNVTFRCDPISEHNRLYWYRQTLGQGPEFLTYFQNEAQLEKSRLLSDRFSAERPKGSFSTLEIQRTEQGDSAMYLCASSQNRDSVGYTFGSGTRLTVV.

This sequence joins TRBV7-2 and TRBJ1-2; D gene uncertain. The CDR3 extends over 15 amino acids. Germline CDR1 SGHTA, CDR2 FQGNSA. V was trimmed by 4 bases and J by 3 bases, leaving 15 bases between them. DNA of the CDR3: TGTGCCAGCAGCTCCCCCGGAGGAGCCTACTATGGCTACACCTTC. This gives the protein CASSSPGGAYYGYTF.

V is TRBV23-1 and J is TRBJ2-1, with 9 bases lining up with TRBD2. TRBV23-1 qualifies as an ORF whose function is uncertain. The CDR3 has 14 amino acids. V lost 8 bases to trimming and J lost 3 bases; unmatched junction nucleotides: 5. For the CDR3, the DNA is TGCGCCAGCGGCGGGAGGGAACTCTACAATGAGCAGTTCTTC. Protein: CASGGRELYNEQFF.

The chain links TRBV6-2 or TRBV6-3 to TRBJ1-2; D gene uncertain. This CDR3 region has 14 residues. Per the germline V gene, CDR1 is MNHEY and CDR2 is SVGEGT. V lost 0 bases and J 5 bases, leaving 10 bases between the germline ends. Here the CDR3 DNA reads TGTGCCAGCAGTTACTCGAACACGAAGTATGGCTACACCTTC. Amino acid sequence: CASSYSNTKYGYTF.

The V call is TRBV6-5, the J call TRBJ1-2, with TRBD1 as a possible D gene (5 bases). CDR1 and CDR2 from the germline V gene are MNHEY and SVGAGI. The CDR3 loop spans 13 amino acids. V lost 7 bases to trimming and J lost 8 bases, with 17 bases between them. CDR3 protein: CASTLGGSGGYTF. CDR3 sequence (DNA): TGTGCCAGCACTCTGGGGGGGTCCGGAGGCTACACCTTC.

The rearrangement joins TRBV6-5 to TRBJ2-7, with D perhaps TRBD1 (7 bases). This CDR3 is 15 amino acids long. Trimming cost V 2 bases and J 4 bases, with 15 bases left between them. Germline V gene sequence: CDR1 MNHEY, CDR2 SVGAGI. The chain's CDR3 is CASSYRSGGLYEQYF. The CDR3 DNA reads as TGTGCCAGCAGTTACAGGTCAGGGGGGTTATACGAGCAGTACTTC.

This clone was found once. In DNA, the CDR3 is TGTGCCAGCAGCCAAGGTAGCGAACCAAGCACAGATACGCAGTATTTT. This sequence encodes CASSQGSEPSTDTQYF. The chain combines TRBV4-2 with TRBJ2-3, with D perhaps matching TRBD2 (5 bases). The ends were cut back, 1 base at V and 0 bases at J, with 11 bases in the middle. The length of the CDR3 is 16 residues. The germline V gene has CDR1 LGHNA and CDR2 YNFKEQ.

The chain combines TRBV6-6 with TRBJ1-6; TRBD1 matches at 8 bases. Germline V gives CDR1 MNHNY, CDR2 SVGAGI (reference sequence). CDR3 length equals 14 residues. Losses at the gene ends were 6 bases for V and 9 bases for J; bases not matched to a gene: 7. As DNA, the CDR3 is TGTGCCAGCAGGATGACAGGGGAACGTTCACCCCTCCACTTT. Translated: CASRMTGERSPLHF.

This clone was counted a single time. The V gene is TRBV2, the J gene TRBJ2-7; D might be TRBD2 (6 bases). Trimming took off 8 bases at V and 4 bases at J, with 9 bases between the two ends. This CDR3 contains 11 residues. Germline CDR1 reads SNHLY; CDR2 reads FYNNEI. The CDR3 DNA sequence: TGTGCCAGCGGGACTGTATACGAGCAGTACTTC. Residues: CASGTVYEQYF.

Worth noting for this clone: The junction does not match germline at one end; this may be a read error. V gene TRBV3-1 (or the pseudogene TRBV3-2) combines with J gene TRBJ1-1; D is undetermined. Germline CDR1 and CDR2: LGHDT and YNNKEL (reference sequence). The CDR3 covers 15 residues. The CDR3 loop is CASSQRLTVNTEAFF. In DNA, the CDR3 is TGTGCCAGCAGCCAAAGGCTAACAGTGAATACTGAAGCTTTCTTT.

The rearrangement uses TRBV6-5 and TRBJ2-3, with D possibly being TRBD1 (5 bases). This CDR3 region has 13 residues. V was trimmed by 7 bases and J by 3 bases, leaving 11 bases between them. Germline CDR1 MNHEY, CDR2 SVGAGI. The CDR3 DNA is TGTGCCAGCAATGTTAAGGGGACAGATACGCAGTATTTT. It codes for CASNVKGTDTQYF.

The chain uses TRBV11-3 and TRBJ2-1; D may be TRBD2 (6 bases). Germline V gene data show CDR1 as SGHNT and CDR2 as YENEEA. The CDR3 extends over 13 amino acids. The germline V and J ends were trimmed by 5 bases and 9 bases, with 14 bases remaining between them. CDR3 DNA sequence: TGTGCCAGCAGCCCAAGGAGGGGACTTGAGCAGTTCTTC. This translates into CASSPRRGLEQFF.